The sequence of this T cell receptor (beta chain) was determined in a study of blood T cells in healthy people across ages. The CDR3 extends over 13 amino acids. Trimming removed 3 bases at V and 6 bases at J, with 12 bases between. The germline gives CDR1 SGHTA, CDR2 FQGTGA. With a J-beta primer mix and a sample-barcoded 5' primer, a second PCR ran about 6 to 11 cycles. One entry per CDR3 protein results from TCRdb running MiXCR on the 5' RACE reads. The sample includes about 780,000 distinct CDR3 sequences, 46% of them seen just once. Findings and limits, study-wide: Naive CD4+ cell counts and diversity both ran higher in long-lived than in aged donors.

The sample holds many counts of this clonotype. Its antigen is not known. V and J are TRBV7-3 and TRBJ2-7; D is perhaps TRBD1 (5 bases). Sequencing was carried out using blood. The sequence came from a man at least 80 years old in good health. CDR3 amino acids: CASSFTGEGEQYF. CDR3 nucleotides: TGTGCCAGCAGCTTCACAGGCGAAGGCGAGCAGTACTTC.